This TCR beta chain was observed in a study of CD8+CD57+ T cells in acquired aplastic anemia. Turning to the study itself: Yields of DNA that came from sorted CD4+ and CD8+ cells averaged approximately 3.5 ug.

Trimming removed 1 base from V and 6 bases from J, with 9 bases in between. Germline V CDR1 and CDR2: SEHNR, FQNEAQ (reference sequence). This CDR3 contains 13 residues. Sequenced patients had shown CD8+CD57+ cell expansion by flow cytometry. For CDR3 and TCR beta VDJ profiling, genomic DNA was the template used. TCRdb analysed the reads with MiXCR anew, one entry per CDR3 protein. The data show some 150,000 distinct CDR3 sequences, roughly two thirds seen once. The clonotype comes from a human donor with aplastic anemia. Source material: sorted CD4+, CD8+, or CD8+CD57+ T cells (not recorded which) from PBMCs. V is TRBV7-9 and J is TRBJ1-2; a weak D match, TRBD1 (6 bases). The CDR3 spells CASSLDRVDGYTF. CDR3 sequence (DNA): TGTGCCAGCAGCTTAGACAGGGTAGATGGCTACACCTTC.